These 23 T cell receptor beta chains came from one sample sequenced in a study of shared clonotypes between healthy human individuals. Sequenced by immunoSEQ multiplex PCR; TCRdb stores in-frame clones only, minus some. The repertoire consists of some 490,000 clones, with about 84% occurring once and the leading ten covering roughly 13%. Sequenced: PBMCs. The source is a woman aged 40 to 49 in good health. Some clones in this sample may be carry-over from other donors' samples.

This clone was detected only a few times. This sequence joins TRBV5-6 and TRBJ1-2, with D tentatively TRBD1 (6 bases). There are 16 residues in the CDR3. CDR1 SGHDT and CDR2 YYEEEE come from the germline V gene. The V gene lost 2 bases and the J gene lost 3 bases, with 17 bases spanning the gap. The CDR3 region is CASSFGTGGADYGYTF. In nucleotides, the CDR3 is TGTGCCAGCAGCTTTGGGACTGGGGGCGCAGACTATGGCTACACCTTC. The variable domain in full, completed from reference TRBV5-6 and TRBJ1-2, reads DAGVTQSPTHLIKTRGQQVTLRCSPKSGHDTVSWYQQALGQGPQFIFQYYEEEERQRGNFPDRFSGHQFPNYSSELNVNALLLGDSALYLCASSFGTGGADYGYTFGSGTRLTVV.

Details on this clone: The same CDR3 also results from other DNA sequences found in this sample. The chain uses TRBV18 and TRBJ1-3, with D tentatively TRBD1 (6 bases). CDR3 length: 14 amino acids. The germline V gene has CDR1 KGHSH and CDR2 LQKENI. V lost 3 bases to trimming and J lost 6 bases, with 12 bases between them. Here the CDR3 DNA reads TGTGCCAGCTCACCCACGGGGGCTGTAAACACCATATATTTT. Its protein product is CASSPTGAVNTIYF. Together with reference TRBV18 and TRBJ1-3, the CDR3 gives the full variable domain: NAGVMQNPRHLVRRRGQEARLRCSPMKGHSHVYWYRQLPEEGLKFMVYLQKENIIDESGMPKERFSAEFPKEGPSILRIQQVVRGDSAAYFCASSPTGAVNTIYFGEGSWLTVV.

The rearrangement uses TRBV5-1 and TRBJ1-1, with D possibly being TRBD1 (6 bases). The CDR3 is made up of 16 amino acids. V lost 0 bases to trimming and J lost 0 bases, with 12 bases between them. CDR1 SGHRS and CDR2 YFSETQ come from the germline V gene. CDR3: CASSLVQGLMNTEAFF. The CDR3 nucleotides read TGCGCCAGCAGCTTGGTGCAGGGGCTGATGAACACTGAAGCTTTCTTT.

The V and J genes are TRBV30 and TRBJ2-3; D perhaps matches TRBD1 (6 bases). Per germline, CDR1 GTSNPN and CDR2 SVGIG (reference sequence). The CDR3 spans 15 residues. V was clipped by 8 bases and J by 3 bases, with 21 bases between them. The CDR3 spells CATAPGQGWTDTQYF. The CDR3 DNA reads TGTGCCACCGCCCCCGGGCAGGGGTGGACAGATACGCAGTATTTT.

This clone was seen more than once but under ten times. The sample carries other DNA sequences with the same CDR3. The chain is built from TRBV4-3 and TRBJ2-6; D not resolved. Germline V gene data show CDR1 as LGHNA and CDR2 as YSLEER. CDR3 length: 16 residues. Deletions cut 0 bases from V and 0 bases from J, with 6 bases between. CDR3 protein: CASSQDGSSGANVLTF. The CDR3 nucleotides read TGCGCCAGCAGCCAAGATGGGTCCTCTGGGGCCAACGTCCTGACTTTC.

The chain has TRBV20-1 and TRBJ1-1; D ambiguous. Germline V gives CDR1 DFQATT, CDR2 SNEGSKA (reference sequence). There are 11 residues in the CDR3. V dropped 3 bases and J dropped 2 bases, with 4 bases sitting between them. The CDR3 coding sequence is TGCAGTGCTAGCCGAAACACTGAAGCTTTCTTT. Translating it yields CSASRNTEAFF.

The chain is built from TRBV6-6 and TRBJ2-3; 7 bases match TRBD2. This CDR3 has 14 residues. Germline CDR1 MNHNY, CDR2 SVGAGI (reference sequence). J lost 1 base, V lost 7 bases, and 5 bases had no gene match. The CDR3 here is CASMGGRGTDTQYF. The CDR3 DNA is TGTGCCAGCATGGGGGGGAGAGGCACAGATACGCAGTATTTT.

CDR3 coding DNA: TGCAGCGTTGAATCGGGGGATGGCTACACCTTC. Protein sequence: CSVESGDGYTF. The V and J genes are TRBV29-1 and TRBJ1-2, with a tentative D call TRBD1 (5 bases). Between the trimmed V and J ends, which lost 2 bases and 6 bases, there was a span of 7 bases. This CDR3 is built from 11 residues. CDR1 is SQVTM, CDR2 ANQGSEA, per germline.

V gene TRBV28 combines with J gene TRBJ1-5; weak D call: TRBD1 (5 bases). Per germline, CDR1 MDHEN and CDR2 SYDVKM. The CDR3 covers 13 residues. V was pared by 7 bases and J by 3 bases, with 10 bases between. CDR3 residues: CASIQGPNQPQHF. In nucleotides, the CDR3 is TGTGCCAGCATCCAGGGTCCCAATCAGCCCCAGCATTTT.

J is TRBJ1-2 and V is TRBV7-9; possible D gene TRBD1, 5 bases. Trimming removed 5 bases at V and 1 base at J, with 14 bases between. Per the germline V gene, CDR1 is SEHNR and CDR2 is FQNEAQ (reference sequence). This CDR3 has 15 amino acids. The CDR3 protein is CASSPGTSYNYGYTF. The DNA for the CDR3 is TGTGCCAGCAGCCCTGGGACGTCTTATAACTATGGCTACACCTTC.

This clone appeared many times. This same CDR3 is encoded by further DNA sequences in the sample. This rearrangement joins TRBV7-9 to TRBJ2-6; D is perhaps TRBD2 (6 bases). The CDR3 has 19 amino acids. The germline V and J ends were trimmed by 5 bases and 0 bases, with 20 bases remaining between them. The germline gives CDR1 SEHNR, CDR2 FQNEAQ (reference sequence). The CDR3 is CASSPGAGLRNSGANVLTF. CDR3 nucleotides: TGTGCCAGCAGCCCTGGGGCAGGACTAAGGAACTCTGGGGCCAACGTCCTGACTTTC.

Here the CDR3 reads CASSGGLAGGEQFF. The CDR3, as DNA: TGTGCCAGCTCAGGTGGACTAGCGGGAGGGGAGCAGTTCTTC. V usage is TRBV18 and J usage is TRBJ2-1, with 15 nucleotides matching TRBD2. Germline V lookup: CDR1 KGHSH, CDR2 LQKENI. J lost 10 bases, V lost 5 bases, and 3 bases had no gene match. The CDR3 is 14 residues long.

The rearrangement uses TRBV10-2 and TRBJ2-2; the match to TRBD1 covers 8 bases. Trimming cost V 6 bases and J 0 bases; bases outside gene matches: 0. The CDR3 length is 14 residues. Germline assignment: CDR1 WSHSY and CDR2 SAAADI. The CDR3 sequence: CASRQGANTGELFF. CDR3 DNA: TGCGCCAGCAGACAGGGGGCGAACACCGGGGAGCTGTTTTTT.

The genes are TRBV5-6 and TRBJ2-2, with 13 bases aligning to TRBD2. The CDR3 totals 18 residues. In germline, CDR1 is SGHDT, CDR2 YYEEEE. Germline trimming cut 1 base from V and 0 bases from J; bases unmatched to any gene: 3. The CDR3 bases are TGTGCCAGCAGCTTGCAAACTAGCGGGAGGGCGAACACCGGGGAGCTGTTTTTT. Residues: CASSLQTSGRANTGELFF.

CDR3 DNA: TGTGCCAGCAGCTTAGGCGGGGCGAGCTCCTACGAGCAGTACTTC. Translation: CASSLGGASSYEQYF. This rearrangement joins TRBV7-9 to TRBJ2-7; maybe TRBD2 (6 bases). The CDR3 extends over 15 amino acids. The V end lost 1 base, the J end lost 0 bases, and 10 bases lay between the germline ends. Germline V CDR1 and CDR2: SEHNR, FQNEAQ (reference sequence).

In regard to this clone: This could be a read error, since a much larger clone is one nucleotide away. The chain couples TRBV27 to TRBJ2-1, with D perhaps TRBD2 (5 bases). The ends were cut back, 1 base at V and 5 bases at J, with 12 bases in the middle. The CDR3 sequence is 15 residues long. In germline, CDR1 is MNHEY, CDR2 SMNVEV (reference sequence). The CDR3 reads CASSLLVRTDNEQFF. The DNA of the CDR3 is TGTGCCAGCAGTTTATTGGTCAGGACTGACAATGAGCAGTTCTTC.

Comments on this clone: This probably arose from a read error, given a far larger clone one base away. The chain uses TRBV6-5 and TRBJ2-7, with 8 positions matching TRBD2. Germline trimming cut 6 bases from V and 7 bases from J; bases unmatched to any gene: 11. This CDR3 is 14 amino acids long. The germline gives CDR1 MNHEY, CDR2 SVGAGI. The CDR3 loop is CASSWSSGSWEQYF. DNA of the CDR3: TGTGCCAGCAGCTGGAGCAGCGGGAGTTGGGAGCAGTACTTC.

The V and J genes are TRBV5-1 and TRBJ2-3; D possibly corresponds to TRBD1 (6 bases). This CDR3 spans 15 amino acids. Trimming took off 0 bases at V and 3 bases at J, with 11 bases between the two ends. CDR1 and CDR2 from the germline V gene are SGHRS and YFSETQ. The CDR3 region is CASSLVQGITDTQYF. The CDR3 coding sequence is TGCGCCAGCAGCTTGGTGCAGGGGATTACAGATACGCAGTATTTT.

This clone was found once. The chain couples TRBV10-3 to TRBJ2-2; D not certain. V lost 3 bases and J lost 1, with 6 bases in between. This CDR3 has 14 residues. Per the germline V gene, CDR1 is ENHRY and CDR2 is SYGVKD. CDR3 region: CAISDSLNTGELFF. The CDR3 DNA follows: TGTGCCATCAGTGATAGCTTGAACACCGGGGAGCTGTTTTTT.

This clone was counted between two and nine times. The J gene is TRBJ2-7, the V gene TRBV9; D possibly uses TRBD1 or TRBD2 (6 bases each). Germline V gene data show CDR1 as SGDLS and CDR2 as YYNGEE. The CDR3 length is 14 residues. Trimming took 4 bases from V and 6 from J, leaving 17 bases between them. The CDR3 DNA reads as TGTGCCAGCAGCAGGGGGGTAATCCGAGGCGAGCAGTACTTC. This codes for CASSRGVIRGEQYF.

The chain carries TRBV6-5 and TRBJ2-2, with no clear D. CDR1 is MNHEY and CDR2 is SVGAGI in the germline V gene. Trimming cost V 4 bases and J 4 bases, with 13 bases left between them. The CDR3 length is 15 residues. Here the CDR3 reads CASSSTPPGTGELFF. The CDR3 nucleotides read TGTGCCAGCAGTTCTACCCCCCCGGGCACCGGGGAGCTGTTTTTT.

The rearrangement joins TRBV28 to TRBJ2-3, with TRBD2 matching over 11 bases. CDR3 length: 13 residues. V trimming: 6 bases; J trimming: 5 bases; junction bases outside the gene matches: 1. The germline CDR1 and CDR2 sequences are MDHEN and SYDVKM. In DNA form, the CDR3 reads TGTGCCAGCAGACTAGCGGGAGAAGATACGCAGTATTTT. Amino acid sequence: CASRLAGEDTQYF.

This clone appeared a few times. A far larger clone lies a single base away; this is likely a read error. CDR3 loop: CASSGPLDNSYEQYF. The CDR3 DNA follows: TGTGCCAGCAGTGGCCCCCTGGATAACTCCTACGAGCAGTACTTC. V is TRBV25-1 and J is TRBJ2-7, with D unresolved. Per germline, CDR1 MGHDK and CDR2 SYGVNS. V lost 4 bases and J 0 bases, leaving 13 bases between the germline ends. The CDR3 runs to 15 residues.